The rows below give T cell receptor beta chains drawn from one sample of a study of cytomegalovirus exposure and HLA in healthy donors. The table came from immunoSEQ multiplex PCR; TCRdb's copy has only in-frame clones and leaves some out. The top ten hold approximately 1.8% of the sample, which has under 200,000 clones, over 80% seen once. Material: PBMCs. Receptors originate from a human donor in good health. Both conserved end residues are part of each CDR3. A D gene is named only where the DNA matches it firmly. Some rows mark clone size as missing; the rest say once, few, many or name a class of expanded clone.

clone size,J gene,V gene,CDR3 length,D gene,CDR3 DNA,CDR3 protein
-,TRBJ1-2,TRBV23-1,17,TRBD1,TGCGCCAGCAGTCAATCTGAGGGCAGGGGGCATATCTATGGCTACACCTTC,CASSQSEGRGHIYGYTF
-,TRBJ1-1,TRBV6-1,13,-,TGTGCCAGCAGTGACTTTACAGGGTTGGAAGCTTTCTTT,CASSDFTGLEAFF
-,TRBJ1-2,TRBV2,12,-,TGTGCCAGCAGTAGGACCGGGGGTGGCTACACCTTC,CASSRTGGGYTF
once,TRBJ1-1,TRBV7-8,15,TRBD1,TGTGCCAGCAGCCAGGTAGGGGGCCTGAACACTGAAGCTTTCTTT,CASSQVGGLNTEAFF
-,TRBJ1-6,TRBV21-1,17,-,TGTGCCAGCAGCAAAGACACCTTCCGGGACAGGAATTCACCCCTCCACTTT,CASSKDTFRDRNSPLHF
-,TRBJ1-4,TRBV4-3,15,-,TGCGCCAGCAGCCAAGATCCAGGGGTGCGGGAAAAACTGTTTTTT,CASSQDPGVREKLFF
-,TRBJ2-7,TRBV7-8,15,TRBD2,TGTGCCAGCAGTCAAAGACTAGCGGGACCGTACGAGCAGTACTTC,CASSQRLAGPYEQYF
-,TRBJ2-5,TRBV7-8,12,-,TGTGCCAGCAGCCCTCTAGGGGGGACCCAGTACTTC,CASSPLGGTQYF
-,TRBJ2-5,TRBV4-1,14,-,TGCGCCAGCAGCCAAGCTGGTTTGGAGGAGACCCAGTACTTC,CASSQAGLEETQYF
-,TRBJ2-7,TRBV13,15,TRBD1,TGTGCCAGCAGCTTATATGGGACAGGGGGCTACGAGCAGTACTTC,CASSLYGTGGYEQYF
-,TRBJ2-2,TRBV5-1,11,-,TGCGCCAGCAGCCCGTCCGTTGAGCTGTTTTTT,CASSPSVELFF
-,TRBJ2-7,TRBV7-7,14,TRBD2,TGTGCCAGCAGCTCGCTAGCGGGGGCCTACGAGCAGTACTTC,CASSSLAGAYEQYF
-,TRBJ1-1,TRBV5-4,15,-,TGTGCCAGCAGCCCTGGACAGTCGATGAACACTGAAGCTTTCTTT,CASSPGQSMNTEAFF
-,TRBJ1-2,TRBV7-9,12,TRBD1,TGTTCCAGCAGCCAGGGGGCGGATGGCTACACCTTC,CSSSQGADGYTF
-,TRBJ2-7,TRBV29-1,14,TRBD1,TGCAGCGCCACGGCCCGGGACAGGGGGTACGAGCAGTACTTC,CSATARDRGYEQYF
-,TRBJ2-1,TRBV7-3,14,TRBD1,TGTGCCAGCAGCCCAGGGGGCTCCTACAATGAGCAGTTCTTC,CASSPGGSYNEQFF
-,TRBJ1-6,TRBV9,15,-,TGTGCCAGCAGCGTGGAGGGCTTTGATTTTTCACCCCTCCACTTT,CASSVEGFDFSPLHF
-,TRBJ1-6,TRBV19,13,TRBD1,TGTGCCAGTCACCGGGACAGGGGTTCACCCCTCCACTTT,CASHRDRGSPLHF
-,TRBJ2-1,TRBV4-2,16,TRBD2,TGTGCCAGCAGCCAAGATGTGACTAGCGGGGACAATGAGCAGTTCTTC,CASSQDVTSGDNEQFF
-,TRBJ2-2,TRBV2,14,TRBD2,TGTGCCAGCAGTGAACTAGCGGGGGCGACTGAGCTGTTTTTT,CASSELAGATELFF
-,TRBJ1-6,TRBV6-5,13,-,TGTGCCAGCAGTTACTCCCTGAATTCACCCCTCCACTTT,CASSYSLNSPLHF
once,TRBJ2-3,TRBV19,13,TRBD1,TGTGCCAGTAAAACTGGGGACAGGGAGAGGCAGTATTTT,CASKTGDRERQYF
-,TRBJ2-5,TRBV11-3,15,-,TGTGCCAGCAGCTTAGAGGGACTGCCCCCAGAGACCCAGTACTTC,CASSLEGLPPETQYF
-,TRBJ2-6,TRBV11-2,19,TRBD1,TGTGCCAGCAGCTTAGGGACAGACAGGGGGGGCTCTGGGGCCAACGTCCTGACTTTC,CASSLGTDRGGSGANVLTF
-,TRBJ1-2,TRBV25-1,13,-,TGTGCCAGCAGTGCCCCGGCGGGGTGCGGCTACACCTTC,CASSAPAGCGYTF
-,TRBJ2-5,TRBV7-2,13,-,TGTGCCAGCAGCTTAGGGCCAGAAGAGACCCAGTACTTC,CASSLGPEETQYF
-,TRBJ2-5,TRBV9,15,-,TGTGCCAGCAGCGTGGGGGGGGCGCGGTGGGAGACCCAGTACTTC,CASSVGGARWETQYF
-,TRBJ2-7,TRBV23-1,16,TRBD2,TGCGCCAGCAGTCAATCGGGGACTAGCGGGGGGCGGGGGCAGTACTTC,CASSQSGTSGGRGQYF
-,TRBJ1-2,TRBV2,14,-,TGTGCCAGCGCCGATCTACAGACTAACTATGGCTACACCTTC,CASADLQTNYGYTF
few,TRBJ2-5,TRBV5-1,15,TRBD1,TGCGCCAGCAGCTTGTACGAACGACAGGGCGAGACCCAGTACTTC,CASSLYERQGETQYF
few,TRBJ1-1,TRBV27,15,-,TGTGCCAGCAGCCCCCTCTGGACAGAAAACACTGAAGCTTTCTTT,CASSPLWTENTEAFF
-,TRBJ1-5,TRBV7-2,13,-,TGTGCCAGCAGCTTACGGGGCAATCAGCCCCAGCATTTT,CASSLRGNQPQHF
-,TRBJ2-7,TRBV5-6,13,TRBD2,TGTGCCAGCAGCTTGAGCGGGAGGCAGCCGCAGTACTTC,CASSLSGRQPQYF
-,TRBJ2-3,TRBV7-7,15,-,TGTGCCAGCAGCCCAGGGATTATAGATAAAGATACGCAGTATTTT,CASSPGIIDKDTQYF
-,TRBJ2-5,TRBV5-1,15,TRBD2,TGCGCCAGCAGCTTGCTGGCGGGGGGATCAGAGACCCAGTACTTC,CASSLLAGGSETQYF
-,TRBJ2-5,TRBV9,13,-,TGTGCCAGCAGCGTTGGCTTAAAAGAGACCCAGTACTTC,CASSVGLKETQYF
-,TRBJ1-3,TRBV7-8,16,-,TGTGCCAGCAGCTTCTTGGGCACAGTATACGGAAACACCATATATTTT,CASSFLGTVYGNTIYF
-,TRBJ2-7,TRBV4-1,13,-,TGCGCCAGCAGCCAATCCAGGATCCACGAGCAGTACTTC,CASSQSRIHEQYF
-,TRBJ2-7,TRBV7-2,16,TRBD2,TGTGCCAGCAGCTCGAGGAGACTAGCGCGACCCTACGAGCAGTACTTC,CASSSRRLARPYEQYF
-,TRBJ2-1,TRBV9,18,TRBD2,TGTGCCAGCAGCGTATATGGGACTAGCGGGATTACCTACAATGAGCAGTTCTTC,CASSVYGTSGITYNEQFF
-,TRBJ2-7,TRBV4-2,18,TRBD2,TGTGCCAGCAGCCAAGATCTGTCTAGCGGCCCAAGCTCCTACGAGCAGTACTTC,CASSQDLSSGPSSYEQYF
-,TRBJ2-2,TRBV4-1,17,TRBD1,TGCGCCAGCAGCCAAGATCCCCAGGGGGCTTGGACCGGGGAGCTGTTTTTT,CASSQDPQGAWTGELFF
few,TRBJ2-2,TRBV6-6,15,TRBD2,TGTGCCAGCAGTAGTAGCGGGGGCTACACCGGGGAGCTGTTTTTT,CASSSSGGYTGELFF
-,TRBJ2-3,TRBV5-4,14,TRBD2,TGTGCCAGTGGACTAGCGGTTAGCACAGATACGCAGTATTTT,CASGLAVSTDTQYF
-,TRBJ1-4,TRBV2,14,TRBD1,TGTGCCAGCAGGGATCCGGGACAGGGGCCGAAACTGTTTTTT,CASRDPGQGPKLFF
-,TRBJ1-1,TRBV18,17,-,TGTGCCAGCTCACCAAAGAGCGACAGCTATTGGGGCACTGAAGCTTTCTTT,CASSPKSDSYWGTEAFF
-,TRBJ2-1,TRBV4-1,16,-,TGCGCCAGCAGCCAGACACAGTCAGGCTCCTACAATGAGCAGTTCTTC,CASSQTQSGSYNEQFF
-,TRBJ2-1,TRBV4-2,13,-,TGTGCCAGCAGCCACGAATTCGGCAATGAGCAGTTCTTC,CASSHEFGNEQFF
-,TRBJ1-1,TRBV19,13,-,TGTGCCAGTAGTAGGGGAGGGACCGCCGAAGCTTTCTTT,CASSRGGTAEAFF
-,TRBJ2-7,TRBV5-6,15,-,TGTGCCAGCAGCTCTTCCGGGACAAGGGGCCACGAGCAGTACTTC,CASSSSGTRGHEQYF
-,TRBJ2-5,TRBV18,15,-,TGTGCCAGCTCTCCCCTAAGTGCATTACAAGAGACCCAGTACTTC,CASSPLSALQETQYF